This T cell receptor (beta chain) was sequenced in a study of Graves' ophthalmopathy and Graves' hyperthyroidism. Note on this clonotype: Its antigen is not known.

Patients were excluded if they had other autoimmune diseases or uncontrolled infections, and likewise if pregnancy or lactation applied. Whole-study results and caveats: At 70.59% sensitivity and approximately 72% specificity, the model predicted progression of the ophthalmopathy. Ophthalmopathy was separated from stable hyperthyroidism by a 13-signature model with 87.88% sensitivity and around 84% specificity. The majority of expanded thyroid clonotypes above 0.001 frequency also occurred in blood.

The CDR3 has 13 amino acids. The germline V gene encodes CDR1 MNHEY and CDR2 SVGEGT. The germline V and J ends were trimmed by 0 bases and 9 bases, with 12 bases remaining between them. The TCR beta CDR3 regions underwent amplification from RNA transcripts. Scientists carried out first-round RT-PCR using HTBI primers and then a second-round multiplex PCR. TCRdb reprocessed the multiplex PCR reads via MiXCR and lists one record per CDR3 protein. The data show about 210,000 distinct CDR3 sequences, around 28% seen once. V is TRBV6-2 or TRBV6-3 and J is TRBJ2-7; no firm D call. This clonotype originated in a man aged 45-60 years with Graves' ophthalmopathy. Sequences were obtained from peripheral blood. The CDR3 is CASSYSSPSWQYF. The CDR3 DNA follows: TGTGCCAGCAGTTACTCGAGTCCGTCGTGGCAGTACTTC.